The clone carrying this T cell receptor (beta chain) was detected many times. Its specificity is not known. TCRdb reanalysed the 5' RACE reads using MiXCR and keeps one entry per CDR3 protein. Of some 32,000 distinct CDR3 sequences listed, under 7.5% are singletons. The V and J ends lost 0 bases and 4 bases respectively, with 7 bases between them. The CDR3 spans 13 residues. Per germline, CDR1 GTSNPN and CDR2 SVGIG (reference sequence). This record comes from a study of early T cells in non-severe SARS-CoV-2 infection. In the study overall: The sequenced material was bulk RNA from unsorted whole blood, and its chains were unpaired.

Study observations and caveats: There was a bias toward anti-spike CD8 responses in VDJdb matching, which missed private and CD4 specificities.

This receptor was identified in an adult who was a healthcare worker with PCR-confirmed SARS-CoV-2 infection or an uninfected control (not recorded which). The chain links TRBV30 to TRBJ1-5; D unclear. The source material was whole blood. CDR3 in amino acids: CAWSVRGNQPQHF. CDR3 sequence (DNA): TGTGCCTGGAGTGTAAGAGGAAATCAGCCCCAGCATTTT. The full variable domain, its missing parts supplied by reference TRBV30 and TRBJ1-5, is SQTIHQWPATLVQPVGSPLSLECTVEGTSNPNLYWYRQAAGRGLQLLFYSVGIGQISSEVPQNLSASRPQDRQFILSSKKLLLSDSGFYLCAWSVRGNQPQHFGDGTRLSIL.